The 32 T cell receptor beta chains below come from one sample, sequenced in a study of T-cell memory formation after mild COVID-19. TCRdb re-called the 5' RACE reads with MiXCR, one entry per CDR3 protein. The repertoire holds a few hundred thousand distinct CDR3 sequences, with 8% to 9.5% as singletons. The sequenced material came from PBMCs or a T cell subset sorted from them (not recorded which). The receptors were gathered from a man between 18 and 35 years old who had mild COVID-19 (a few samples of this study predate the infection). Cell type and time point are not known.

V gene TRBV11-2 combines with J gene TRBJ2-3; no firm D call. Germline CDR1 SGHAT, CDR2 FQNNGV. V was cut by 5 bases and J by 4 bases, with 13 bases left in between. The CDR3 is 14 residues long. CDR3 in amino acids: CASSPGLGPDTQYF. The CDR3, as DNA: TGTGCCAGCAGCCCCGGTCTCGGGCCAGATACGCAGTATTTT.

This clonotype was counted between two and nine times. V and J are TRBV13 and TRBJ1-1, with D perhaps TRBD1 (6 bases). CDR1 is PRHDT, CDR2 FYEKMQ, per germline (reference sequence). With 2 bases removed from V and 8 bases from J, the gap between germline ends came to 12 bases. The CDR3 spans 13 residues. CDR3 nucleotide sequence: TGTGCCAGCAGCTTAAGTCAGGGGTACGAAGCTTTCTTT. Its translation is CASSLSQGYEAFF.

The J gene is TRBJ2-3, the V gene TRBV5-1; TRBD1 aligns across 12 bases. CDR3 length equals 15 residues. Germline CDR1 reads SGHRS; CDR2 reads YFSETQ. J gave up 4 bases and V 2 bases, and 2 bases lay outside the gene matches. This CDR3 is CASSLGTGGSDTQYF. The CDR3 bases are TGCGCCAGCAGCTTAGGGACAGGGGGCTCAGATACGCAGTATTTT.

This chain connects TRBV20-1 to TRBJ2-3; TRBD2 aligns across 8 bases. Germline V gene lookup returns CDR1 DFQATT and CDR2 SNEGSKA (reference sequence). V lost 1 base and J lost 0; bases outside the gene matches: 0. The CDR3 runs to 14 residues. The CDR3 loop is CSARGGGSTDTQYF. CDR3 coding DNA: TGCAGTGCTAGAGGCGGGGGGAGCACAGATACGCAGTATTTT.

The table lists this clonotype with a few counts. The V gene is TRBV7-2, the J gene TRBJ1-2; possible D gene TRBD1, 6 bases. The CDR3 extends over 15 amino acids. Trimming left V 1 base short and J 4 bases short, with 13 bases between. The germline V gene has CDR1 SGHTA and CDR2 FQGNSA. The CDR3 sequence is CASSLEARGAYGYTF. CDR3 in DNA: TGTGCCAGCAGCTTAGAGGCCAGGGGAGCCTATGGCTACACCTTC. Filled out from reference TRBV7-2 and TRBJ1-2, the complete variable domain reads GAGVSQSPSNKVTEKGKDVELRCDPISGHTALYWYRQSLGQGLEFLIYFQGNSAPDKSGLPSDRFSAERTGGSVSTLTIQRTQQEDSAVYLCASSLEARGAYGYTFGSGTRLTVV.

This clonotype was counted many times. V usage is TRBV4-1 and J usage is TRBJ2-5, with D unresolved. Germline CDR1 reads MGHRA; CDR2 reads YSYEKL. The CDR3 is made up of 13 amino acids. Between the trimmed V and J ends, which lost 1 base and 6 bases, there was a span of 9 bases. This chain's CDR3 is CASSQVRSQTQYF. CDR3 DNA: TGCGCCAGCAGCCAAGTTCGGAGTCAGACCCAGTACTTC.

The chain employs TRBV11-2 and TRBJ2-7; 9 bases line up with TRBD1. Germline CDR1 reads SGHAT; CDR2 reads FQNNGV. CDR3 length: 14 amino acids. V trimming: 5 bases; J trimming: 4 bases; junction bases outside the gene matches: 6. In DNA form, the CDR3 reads TGTGCCAGCAGCCCGGACAGGGGTCGATACGAGCAGTACTTC. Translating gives CASSPDRGRYEQYF.

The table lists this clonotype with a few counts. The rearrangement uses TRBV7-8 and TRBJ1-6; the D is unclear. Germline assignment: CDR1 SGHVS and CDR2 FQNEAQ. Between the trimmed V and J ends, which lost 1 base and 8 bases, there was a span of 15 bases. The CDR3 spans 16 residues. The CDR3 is CASSLERPLEYSPLHF. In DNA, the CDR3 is TGTGCCAGCAGCTTAGAAAGGCCTCTCGAATATTCACCCCTCCACTTT.

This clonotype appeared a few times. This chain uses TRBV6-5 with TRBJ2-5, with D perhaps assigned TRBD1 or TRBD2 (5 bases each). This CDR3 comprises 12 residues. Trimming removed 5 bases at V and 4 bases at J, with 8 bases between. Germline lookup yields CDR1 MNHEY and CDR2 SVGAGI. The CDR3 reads CASSEGSETQYF. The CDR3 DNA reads TGTGCCAGCAGTGAGGGGTCAGAGACCCAGTACTTC.

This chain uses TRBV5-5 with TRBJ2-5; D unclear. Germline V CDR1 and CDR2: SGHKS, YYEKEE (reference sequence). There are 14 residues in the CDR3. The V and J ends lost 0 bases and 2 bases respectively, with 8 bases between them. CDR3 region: CASSLEWGQETQYF. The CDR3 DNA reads TGTGCCAGCAGCTTGGAATGGGGACAAGAGACCCAGTACTTC.

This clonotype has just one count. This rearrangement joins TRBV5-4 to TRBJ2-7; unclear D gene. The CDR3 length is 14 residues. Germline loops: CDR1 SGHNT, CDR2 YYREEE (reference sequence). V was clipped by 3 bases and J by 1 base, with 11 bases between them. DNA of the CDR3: TGTGCCAGCAGCTACGAGTATGAGTCCTACGAGCAGTACGTC. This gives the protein CASSYEYESYEQYV.

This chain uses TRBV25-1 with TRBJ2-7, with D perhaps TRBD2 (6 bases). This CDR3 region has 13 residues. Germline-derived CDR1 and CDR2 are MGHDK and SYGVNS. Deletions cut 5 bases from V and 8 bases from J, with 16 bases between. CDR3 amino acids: CASSKGGSGKQYF. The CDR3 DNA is TGTGCCAGCAGTAAGGGTGGTAGCGGCAAGCAGTACTTC.

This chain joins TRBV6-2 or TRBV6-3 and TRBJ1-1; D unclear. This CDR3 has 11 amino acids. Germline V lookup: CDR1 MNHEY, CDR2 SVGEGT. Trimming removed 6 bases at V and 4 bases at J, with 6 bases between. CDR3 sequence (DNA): TGTGCCAGCAGCCCCGCCACTGAAGCTTTCTTT. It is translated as CASSPATEAFF.

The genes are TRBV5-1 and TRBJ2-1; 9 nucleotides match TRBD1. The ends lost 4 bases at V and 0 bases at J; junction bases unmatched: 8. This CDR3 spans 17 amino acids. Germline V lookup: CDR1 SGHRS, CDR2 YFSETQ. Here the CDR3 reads CASSPLGTGISYNEQFF. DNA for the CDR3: TGCGCCAGCAGCCCTTTAGGGACAGGGATCTCCTACAATGAGCAGTTCTTC.

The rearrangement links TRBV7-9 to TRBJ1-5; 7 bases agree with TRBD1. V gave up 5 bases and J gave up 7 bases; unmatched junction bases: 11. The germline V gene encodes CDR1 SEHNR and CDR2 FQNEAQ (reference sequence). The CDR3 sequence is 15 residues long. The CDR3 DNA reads TGTGCCAGCAGCGGGACCGACAGGGCCAGACAGCCCCAGCATTTT. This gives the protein CASSGTDRARQPQHF. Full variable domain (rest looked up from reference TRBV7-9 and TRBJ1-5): DTGVSQNPRHKITKRGQNVTFRCDPISEHNRLYWYRQTLGQGPEFLTYFQNEAQLEKSRLLSDRFSAERPKGSFSTLEIQRTEQGDSAMYLCASSGTDRARQPQHFGDGTRLSIL.

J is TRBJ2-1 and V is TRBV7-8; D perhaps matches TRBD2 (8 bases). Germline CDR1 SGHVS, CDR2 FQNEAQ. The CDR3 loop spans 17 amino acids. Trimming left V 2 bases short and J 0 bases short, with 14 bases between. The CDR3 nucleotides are TGTGCCAGCAGCTTATCGGGAGGGGGCAGCTCCTACAATGAGCAGTTCTTC. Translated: CASSLSGGGSSYNEQFF.

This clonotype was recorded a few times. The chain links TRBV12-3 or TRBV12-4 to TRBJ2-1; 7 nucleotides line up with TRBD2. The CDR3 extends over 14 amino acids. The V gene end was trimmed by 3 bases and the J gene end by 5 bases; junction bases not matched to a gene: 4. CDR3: CASSFTSVNNEQFF. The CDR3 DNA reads TGTGCCAGCAGTTTTACTAGCGTCAACAATGAGCAGTTCTTC.

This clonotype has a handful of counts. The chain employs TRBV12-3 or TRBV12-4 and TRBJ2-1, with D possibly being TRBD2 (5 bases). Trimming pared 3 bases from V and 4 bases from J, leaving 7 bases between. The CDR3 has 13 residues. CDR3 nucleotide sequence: TGTGCCAGCAGTTTGGAGGAATACAATGAGCAGTTCTTC. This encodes CASSLEEYNEQFF.

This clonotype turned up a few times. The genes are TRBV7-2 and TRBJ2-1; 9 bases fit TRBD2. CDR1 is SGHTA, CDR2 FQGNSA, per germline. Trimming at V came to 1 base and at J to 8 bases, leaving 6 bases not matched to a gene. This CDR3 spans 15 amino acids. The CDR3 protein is CASSLVAGGPDEQFF. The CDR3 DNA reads TGTGCCAGCAGCTTAGTGGCGGGGGGGCCCGATGAGCAGTTCTTC.

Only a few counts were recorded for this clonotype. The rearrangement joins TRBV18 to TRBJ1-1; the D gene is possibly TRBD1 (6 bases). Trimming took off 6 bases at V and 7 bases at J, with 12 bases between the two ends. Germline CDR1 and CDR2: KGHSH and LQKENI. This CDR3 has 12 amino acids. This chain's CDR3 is CASSAGAIEAFF. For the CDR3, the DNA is TGTGCCAGCTCGGCAGGGGCGATTGAAGCTTTCTTT. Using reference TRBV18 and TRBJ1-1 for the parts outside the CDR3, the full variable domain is NAGVMQNPRHLVRRRGQEARLRCSPMKGHSHVYWYRQLPEEGLKFMVYLQKENIIDESGMPKERFSAEFPKEGPSILRIQQVVRGDSAAYFCASSAGAIEAFFGQGTRLTVV.

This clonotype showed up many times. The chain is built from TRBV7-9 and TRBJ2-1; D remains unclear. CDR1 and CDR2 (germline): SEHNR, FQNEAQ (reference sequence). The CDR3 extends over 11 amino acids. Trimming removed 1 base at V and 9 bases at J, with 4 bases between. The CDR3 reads CASSLDSEQFF. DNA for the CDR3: TGTGCCAGCAGCTTAGACAGTGAGCAGTTCTTC. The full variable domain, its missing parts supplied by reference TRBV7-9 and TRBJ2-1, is DTGVSQNPRHKITKRGQNVTFRCDPISEHNRLYWYRQTLGQGPEFLTYFQNEAQLEKSRLLSDRFSAERPKGSFSTLEIQRTEQGDSAMYLCASSLDSEQFFGPGTRLTVL.

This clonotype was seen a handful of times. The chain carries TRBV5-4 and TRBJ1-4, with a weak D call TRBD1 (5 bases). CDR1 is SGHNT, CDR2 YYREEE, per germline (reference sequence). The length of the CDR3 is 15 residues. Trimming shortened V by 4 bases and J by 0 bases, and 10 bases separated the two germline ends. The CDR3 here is CASSRPGATNEKLFF. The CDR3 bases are TGTGCCAGCAGCCGGCCGGGGGCAACTAATGAAAAACTGTTTTTT.

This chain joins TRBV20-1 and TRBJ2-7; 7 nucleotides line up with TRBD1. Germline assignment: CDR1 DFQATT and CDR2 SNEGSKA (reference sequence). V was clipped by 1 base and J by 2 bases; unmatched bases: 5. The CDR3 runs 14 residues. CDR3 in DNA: TGCAGTGCTAGAGGACAGGGTCAAGCCTACGAGCAGTACTTC. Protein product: CSARGQGQAYEQYF.

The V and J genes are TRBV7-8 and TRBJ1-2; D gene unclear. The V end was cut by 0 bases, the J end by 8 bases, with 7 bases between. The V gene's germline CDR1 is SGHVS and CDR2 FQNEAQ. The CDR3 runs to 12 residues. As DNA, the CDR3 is TGTGCCAGCAGCTTAGCTGCCGGGGGCTACACCTTC. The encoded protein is CASSLAAGGYTF.

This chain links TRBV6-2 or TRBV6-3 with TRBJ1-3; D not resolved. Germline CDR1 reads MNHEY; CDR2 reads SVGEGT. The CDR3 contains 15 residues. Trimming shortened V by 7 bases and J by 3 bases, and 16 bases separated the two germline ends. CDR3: CASTTPPGRGNTIYF. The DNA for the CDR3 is TGTGCCAGCACTACACCCCCCGGACGTGGAAACACCATATATTTT.

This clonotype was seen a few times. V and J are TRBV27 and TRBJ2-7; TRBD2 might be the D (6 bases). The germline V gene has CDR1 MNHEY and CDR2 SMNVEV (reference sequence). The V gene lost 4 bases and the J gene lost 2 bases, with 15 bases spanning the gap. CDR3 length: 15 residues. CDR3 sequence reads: CASSSSWGEAYEQYF. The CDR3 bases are TGTGCCAGCAGTTCCTCCTGGGGGGAGGCCTACGAGCAGTACTTC.

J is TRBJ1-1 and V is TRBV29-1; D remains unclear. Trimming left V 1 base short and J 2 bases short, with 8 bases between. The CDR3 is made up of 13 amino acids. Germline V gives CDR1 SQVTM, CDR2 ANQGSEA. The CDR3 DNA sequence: TGCAGCGTTGAAGGGCTAAGAAACACTGAAGCTTTCTTT. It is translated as CSVEGLRNTEAFF.

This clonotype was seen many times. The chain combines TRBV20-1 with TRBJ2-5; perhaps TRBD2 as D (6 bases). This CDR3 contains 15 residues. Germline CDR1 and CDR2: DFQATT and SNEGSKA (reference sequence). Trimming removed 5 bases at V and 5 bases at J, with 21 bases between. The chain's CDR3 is CSAPGGSGTGETQYF. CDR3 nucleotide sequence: TGCAGTGCTCCCGGGGGTAGCGGTACGGGGGAGACCCAGTACTTC.

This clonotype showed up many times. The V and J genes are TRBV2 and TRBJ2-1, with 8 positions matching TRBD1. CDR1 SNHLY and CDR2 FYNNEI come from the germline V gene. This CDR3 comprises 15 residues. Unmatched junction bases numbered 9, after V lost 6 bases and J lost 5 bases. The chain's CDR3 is CASRPRDRSHNEQFF. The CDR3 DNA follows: TGTGCCAGCAGGCCCCGGGACAGGAGCCACAATGAGCAGTTCTTC.

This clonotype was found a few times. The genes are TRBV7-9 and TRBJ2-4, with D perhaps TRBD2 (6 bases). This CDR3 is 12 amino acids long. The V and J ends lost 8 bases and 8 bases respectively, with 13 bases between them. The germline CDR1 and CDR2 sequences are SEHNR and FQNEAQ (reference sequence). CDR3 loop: CASEGGGYIQYF. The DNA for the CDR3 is TGTGCCAGCGAGGGCGGAGGGTACATTCAGTACTTC.

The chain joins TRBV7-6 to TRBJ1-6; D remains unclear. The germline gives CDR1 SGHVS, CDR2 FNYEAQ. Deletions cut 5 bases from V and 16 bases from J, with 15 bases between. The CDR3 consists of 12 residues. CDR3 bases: TGTGCCAGCAGCCCGGGATTACCTGCTCTCCACTTT. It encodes CASSPGLPALHF.

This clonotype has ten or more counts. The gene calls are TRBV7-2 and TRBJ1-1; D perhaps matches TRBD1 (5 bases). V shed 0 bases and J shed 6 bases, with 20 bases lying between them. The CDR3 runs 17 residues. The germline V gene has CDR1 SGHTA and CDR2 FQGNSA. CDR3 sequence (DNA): TGTGCCAGCAGCTTAGCTCCGATCCCCAGGGAGTACTCTGAAGCTTTCTTT. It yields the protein CASSLAPIPREYSEAFF.